This TCR beta chain was sequenced during a study of CD8+ T cells in alopecia areata. In the study overall: Treated patients were given 5 to 10 mg oral tofacitinib twice daily.

Sequencing templates came from extracted RNA that was reverse transcribed into cDNA. Sequencing used immunoSEQ multiplex PCR; TCRdb keeps in-frame clones, though not all of them. The table records nearly 200,000 clones, roughly 60% of them present only once. Germline CDR1 reads MGHRA; CDR2 reads YSYEKL. The CDR3 runs to 13 residues. This clone was observed a handful of times. As to treatment: oral pan-JAK inhibitor, 5-10 mg twice daily. The chain uses TRBV4-1 and TRBJ2-5; 7 bases agree with TRBD1. The closer fit of TRBJ2-7 to the DNA end suggests the J call may be wrong. Sequences were derived from CD4+ T cells sorted from blood, sampled at week 24, from a patient treated with tofacitinib. The receptor's source is a human donor with alopecia areata. The CDR3: CASSLGQNYEQYF. The CDR3 DNA is TGCGCCAGCAGCCTGGGACAGAACTACGAGCAGTACTTC.